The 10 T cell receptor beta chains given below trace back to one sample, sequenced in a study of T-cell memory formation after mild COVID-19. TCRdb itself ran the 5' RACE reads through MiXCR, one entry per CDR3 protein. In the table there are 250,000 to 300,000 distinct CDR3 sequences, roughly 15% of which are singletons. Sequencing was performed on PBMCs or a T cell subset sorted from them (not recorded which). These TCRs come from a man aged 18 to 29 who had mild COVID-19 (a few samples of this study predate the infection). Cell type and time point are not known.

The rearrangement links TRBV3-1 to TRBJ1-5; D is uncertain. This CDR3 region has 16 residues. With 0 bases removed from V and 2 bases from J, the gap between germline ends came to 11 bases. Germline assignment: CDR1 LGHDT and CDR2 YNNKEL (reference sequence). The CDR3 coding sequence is TGTGCCAGCAGCCAAGATCCGTGGATCGGCAATCAGCCCCAGCATTTT. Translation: CASSQDPWIGNQPQHF.

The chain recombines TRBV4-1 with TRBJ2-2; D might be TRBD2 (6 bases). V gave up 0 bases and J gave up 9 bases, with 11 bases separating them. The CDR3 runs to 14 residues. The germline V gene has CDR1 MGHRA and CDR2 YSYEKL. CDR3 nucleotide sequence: TGCGCCAGCAGCCAAGACGGGGGACCGAGGGAGCTGTTTTTT. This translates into CASSQDGGPRELFF.

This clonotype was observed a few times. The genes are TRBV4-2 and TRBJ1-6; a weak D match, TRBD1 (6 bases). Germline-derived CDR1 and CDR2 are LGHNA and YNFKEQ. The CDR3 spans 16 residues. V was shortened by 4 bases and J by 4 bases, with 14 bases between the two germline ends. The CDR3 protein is CASSPRTESYNSPLHF. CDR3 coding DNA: TGTGCCAGCAGCCCCCGGACAGAGTCATATAATTCACCCCTCCACTTT.

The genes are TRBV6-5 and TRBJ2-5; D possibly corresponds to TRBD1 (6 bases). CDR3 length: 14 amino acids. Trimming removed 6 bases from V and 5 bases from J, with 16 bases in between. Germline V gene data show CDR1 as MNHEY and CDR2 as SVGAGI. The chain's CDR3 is CASSLDRKGETQYF. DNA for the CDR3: TGTGCCAGCAGCCTCGACAGGAAGGGGGAGACCCAGTACTTC.

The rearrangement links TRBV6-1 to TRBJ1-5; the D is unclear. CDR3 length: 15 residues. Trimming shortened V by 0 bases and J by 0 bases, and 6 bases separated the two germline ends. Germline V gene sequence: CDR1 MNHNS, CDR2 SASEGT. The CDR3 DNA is TGTGCCAGCAGTGAAGCACGGTATAGCAATCAGCCCCAGCATTTT. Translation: CASSEARYSNQPQHF.

The CDR3 here is CASSITGGGYGYTF. The CDR3 nucleotides read TGTGCCAGTAGTATTACAGGTGGAGGCTATGGCTACACCTTC. J is TRBJ1-2 and V is TRBV19; weak D call: TRBD1 (5 bases). The germline V gene encodes CDR1 LNHDA and CDR2 SQIVND (reference sequence). The CDR3 totals 14 residues. V lost 3 bases and J lost 4, with 12 bases in between.

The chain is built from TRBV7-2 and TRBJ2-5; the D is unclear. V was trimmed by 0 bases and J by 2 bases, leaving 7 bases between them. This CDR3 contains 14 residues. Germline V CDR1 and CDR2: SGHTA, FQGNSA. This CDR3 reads CASSLAGPQETQYF. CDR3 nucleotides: TGTGCCAGCAGCTTAGCGGGTCCACAAGAGACCCAGTACTTC. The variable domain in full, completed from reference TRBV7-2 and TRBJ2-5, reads GAGVSQSPSNKVTEKGKDVELRCDPISGHTALYWYRQSLGQGLEFLIYFQGNSAPDKSGLPSDRFSAERTGGSVSTLTIQRTQQEDSAVYLCASSLAGPQETQYFGPGTRLLVL.

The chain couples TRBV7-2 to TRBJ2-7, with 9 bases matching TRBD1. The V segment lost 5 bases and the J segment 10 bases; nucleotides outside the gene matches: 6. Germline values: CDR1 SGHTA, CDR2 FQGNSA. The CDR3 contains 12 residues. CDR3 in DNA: TGTGCCAGCAGCGCATCGGGACAGGGACAGTACTTC. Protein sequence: CASSASGQGQYF.

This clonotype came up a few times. The CDR3 sequence is CASSPAEGGAYEQYF. DNA for the CDR3: TGCGCCAGCAGCCCGGCTGAGGGAGGTGCCTACGAGCAGTACTTC. The rearrangement joins TRBV5-1 to TRBJ2-7; tentative D call: TRBD2 (6 bases). Trimming took off 4 bases at V and 2 bases at J, with 16 bases between the two ends. There are 15 residues in the CDR3. Germline V gene data show CDR1 as SGHRS and CDR2 as YFSETQ.

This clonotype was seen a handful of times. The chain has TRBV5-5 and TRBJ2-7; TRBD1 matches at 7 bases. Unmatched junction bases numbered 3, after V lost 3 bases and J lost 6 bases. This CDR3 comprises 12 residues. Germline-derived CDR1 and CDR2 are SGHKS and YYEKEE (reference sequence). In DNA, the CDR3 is TGTGCCAGCAGCTCGTACAGGGGCGAGCAGTACTTC. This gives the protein CASSSYRGEQYF.